The 28 T cell receptor beta chains given below trace back to one sample, sequenced in a study of CD8+CD57+ T cells in acquired aplastic anemia (dated by TCRdb to the late 2010s). Sequencing was performed on an Illumina HiSeq 2000. Genomic DNA was used as template for profiling of TCR beta VDJ combinations and CDR3 sequences. The public reads were reprocessed in TCRdb via fastp at Q25 and MiXCR, keeping in-frame beta chains. One record per CDR3 amino acid sequence lists the most common genes and DNA. In all, the sample holds 150,000 or so distinct CDR3 sequences, and approximately 52% of those were seen once. About 12% of the sample goes to the ten largest clones. Patients chosen for sequencing had shown expansion of CD8+CD57+ cells by flow cytometry. Sample: sorted CD4+, CD8+, or CD8+CD57+ T cells (not recorded which) from PBMCs. The receptors here all came from a human donor with aplastic anemia.

The V gene is TRBV15, the J gene TRBJ2-5, with 7 positions matching TRBD2. CDR1 LNHNV and CDR2 YYDKDF come from the germline V gene (reference sequence). This CDR3 spans 14 amino acids. V trimming: 3 bases; J trimming: 4 bases; junction bases outside the gene matches: 5. The CDR3 nucleotides read TGTGCCACCAGCAGCGGGACTACCTCAGAGACCCAGTACTTC. Translation: CATSSGTTSETQYF.

This clonotype has a handful of counts. The rearrangement links TRBV29-1 to TRBJ2-7, with D unresolved. CDR1 SQVTM and CDR2 ANQGSEA come from the germline V gene. The CDR3 spans 13 residues. The ends were cut back, 7 bases at V and 0 bases at J, with 13 bases in the middle. The CDR3 DNA reads as TGCAGCGCATTAAAAGGCCTCTCCTACGAGCAGTACTTC. Translating it yields CSALKGLSYEQYF.

Remarks on this clonotype: A much bigger clone sits one base away, suggesting this may be a read error. CDR3 in amino acids: CASSSPLSGELFF. Written as DNA, the CDR3 is TGTGCCAGCAGCTCACCTTTAAGCGGGGAGCTGTTTTTT. This sequence joins TRBV3-1 and TRBJ2-2, with unresolved D. Germline V CDR1 and CDR2: LGHDT, YNNKEL (reference sequence). V dropped 5 bases and J dropped 7 bases, with 11 bases sitting between them. The CDR3 is made up of 13 amino acids.

CDR3 sequence (DNA): TGTGCCACCAGCCCGCGGGATATCTCCTACAATGAGCAGTTCTTC. Translated, it gives CATSPRDISYNEQFF. This chain joins TRBV15 and TRBJ2-1; D is possibly TRBD2 (6 bases). Germline V lookup: CDR1 LNHNV, CDR2 YYDKDF (reference sequence). Trimming took off 5 bases at V and 0 bases at J, with 11 bases between the two ends. The CDR3 runs to 15 residues.

This clonotype was seen at least ten times. This rearrangement joins TRBV5-1 to TRBJ2-7, with no clear D. This CDR3 has 11 amino acids. Germline loops: CDR1 SGHRS, CDR2 YFSETQ. Deletions cut 3 bases from V and 2 bases from J, with 3 bases between. The CDR3 DNA reads as TGCGCCAGCAGCTCTCCCTACGAGCAGTACTTC. Amino acids: CASSSPYEQYF.

This chain joins TRBV12-3 or TRBV12-4 and TRBJ2-7, with D perhaps assigned TRBD1 or TRBD2 (5 bases each). Trimming left V 3 bases short and J 4 bases short, with 13 bases between. The CDR3 has 14 residues. Written as DNA, the CDR3 is TGTGCCAGCAGTTTGGGACGGACAAAGTACGAGCAGTACTTC. Residues: CASSLGRTKYEQYF.

This clonotype was seen repeatedly, ten times or more. The chain couples TRBV5-4 to TRBJ2-7; D gene unclear. Per germline, CDR1 SGHNT and CDR2 YYREEE (reference sequence). The V and J ends lost 0 bases and 0 bases respectively, with 7 bases between them. The CDR3 loop spans 14 amino acids. CDR3 protein: CASSLGPTSYEQYF. The CDR3 DNA sequence: TGTGCCAGCAGCTTGGGGCCCACCTCCTACGAGCAGTACTTC. The full variable domain, completed using reference TRBV5-4 and TRBJ2-7, is ETGVTQSPTHLIKTRGQQVTLRCSSQSGHNTVSWYQQALGQGPQFIFQYYREEENGRGNFPPRFSGLQFPNYSSELNVNALELDDSALYLCASSLGPTSYEQYFGPGTRLTVT.

The V call is TRBV4-1, the J call TRBJ1-1; D is unclear. V shed 0 bases and J shed 0 bases, with 14 bases lying between them. The V gene's germline CDR1 is MGHRA and CDR2 YSYEKL. CDR3 size: 17 residues. The CDR3 nucleotides are TGCGCCAGCAGCCAAGAACAAAGGACGACCCTGAACACTGAAGCTTTCTTT. This encodes CASSQEQRTTLNTEAFF.

The chain employs TRBV9 and TRBJ2-3; TRBD2 matches at 7 bases. J gave up 1 base and V 1 base, and 3 bases lay outside the gene matches. CDR1 and CDR2 from the germline V gene are SGDLS and YYNGEE. The length of the CDR3 is 15 residues. The CDR3 DNA follows: TGTGCCAGCAGCGTAACAACTAGCGGCACAGATACGCAGTATTTT. Its protein product is CASSVTTSGTDTQYF.

The rearrangement links TRBV29-1 to TRBJ2-7; D gene unclear. The CDR3 runs 15 residues. CDR1 SQVTM and CDR2 ANQGSEA come from the germline V gene. V lost 8 bases and J 1 base, leaving 21 bases between the germline ends. The CDR3 nucleotides read TGCAGCAGAATCGGACGGCTACAAGAATCCTACGAGCAGTACTTC. It specifies CSRIGRLQESYEQYF.

V and J are TRBV12-5 and TRBJ2-5; D gene unclear. Trimming removed 2 bases from V and 5 bases from J, with 6 bases in between. The V gene's germline CDR1 is LGHNT and CDR2 FRNRAP. This CDR3 spans 12 amino acids. CDR3: CASGLSRETQYF. The CDR3 DNA reads TGTGCTAGTGGTTTGAGTAGGGAGACCCAGTACTTC.

This clonotype was seen repeatedly, ten times or more. The chain is built from TRBV12-3 or TRBV12-4 and TRBJ2-2; 9 bases map to TRBD2. The length of the CDR3 is 15 residues. Trimming at V came to 3 bases and at J to 7 bases, leaving 6 bases not matched to a gene. The CDR3 DNA follows: TGTGCCAGCAGTTTGCGCGGGGGGGCAGTCGGGGAGCTGTTTTTT. Translated, it gives CASSLRGGAVGELFF.

This clonotype was counted between two and nine times. The chain joins TRBV15 to TRBJ1-2; maybe TRBD1 (5 bases). V was shortened by 1 base and J by 4 bases, with 7 bases between the two germline ends. The CDR3 runs to 13 residues. Germline lookup yields CDR1 LNHNV and CDR2 YYDKDF (reference sequence). The CDR3 DNA is TGTGCCACCAGCAGAGGGGGCGGCTATGGCTACACCTTC. Translation: CATSRGGGYGYTF.

This rearrangement joins TRBV10-3 to TRBJ1-5, with D possibly matching TRBD1 (6 bases). V lost 11 bases and J lost 0, with 11 bases in between. The germline gives CDR1 ENHRY, CDR2 SYGVKD. This CDR3 contains 13 residues. CDR3 amino acids: CASRDNSNQPQHF. As DNA, the CDR3 is TGTGCCTCCAGGGACAATAGCAATCAGCCCCAGCATTTT.

This clonotype was observed at least ten times. J is TRBJ1-1 and V is TRBV7-2, with a possible D match to TRBD1 (6 bases). The CDR3 spans 14 residues. The V end was cut by 7 bases, the J end by 2 bases, with 14 bases between. CDR1 and CDR2 from the germline V gene are SGHTA and FQGNSA. The CDR3 nucleotides are TGTGCCAGCACCAAACAGGGCCTAAACACTGAAGCTTTCTTT. This encodes CASTKQGLNTEAFF.

This clonotype was seen at least ten times. The V gene is TRBV10-3, the J gene TRBJ2-7, with D hard to call. The CDR3 spans 13 residues. Germline CDR1 is ENHRY and CDR2 is SYGVKD. The V end was cut by 4 bases, the J end by 0 bases, with 7 bases between. As DNA, the CDR3 is TGTGCCATCAGTGGTGAATACTCCTACGAGCAGTACTTC. Protein sequence: CAISGEYSYEQYF.

The chain joins TRBV19 to TRBJ2-5; D tentatively reads TRBD1 or TRBD2 (6 bases each). The germline V gene encodes CDR1 LNHDA and CDR2 SQIVND (reference sequence). Trimming shortened V by 4 bases and J by 4 bases, and 16 bases separated the two germline ends. This CDR3 has 15 residues. CDR3: CASSTGQSSGETQYF. The DNA for the CDR3 is TGTGCCAGTAGTACCGGACAGAGTAGCGGAGAGACCCAGTACTTC.

This sequence joins TRBV2 and TRBJ2-5, with TRBD2 matching over 9 bases. CDR3 length: 16 amino acids. With 6 bases clipped from V and 4 bases from J, the junction kept 12 bases outside the gene matches. Germline V gene lookup returns CDR1 SNHLY and CDR2 FYNNEI. The CDR3 nucleotides are TGTGCCAGCAGGGCCGGGACTAGCTCTGGTCGAGAGACCCAGTACTTC. Protein sequence: CASRAGTSSGRETQYF.

Ten or more counts support this clonotype. CDR3 DNA sequence: TGTGCCAGCAGTTACTCAGGCGGCGGCTATGGCTACACCTTC. Translating gives CASSYSGGGYGYTF. V and J are TRBV6-5 and TRBJ1-2, with D uncertain. V was shortened by 0 bases and J by 4 bases, with 9 bases between the two germline ends. Germline V gene lookup returns CDR1 MNHEY and CDR2 SVGAGI. The CDR3 covers 14 residues.

V is TRBV6-5 and J is TRBJ2-1; the D call may be TRBD1 or TRBD2 (5 bases each). V gave up 2 bases and J gave up 4 bases, with 9 bases separating them. Germline CDR1 reads MNHEY; CDR2 reads SVGAGI. The CDR3 is 14 residues long. The CDR3 loop is CASSYGDGYNEQFF. The CDR3 region has the DNA TGTGCCAGCAGTTACGGGGACGGATACAATGAGCAGTTCTTC.

This clonotype was counted at least ten times. This chain joins TRBV29-1 and TRBJ2-2; TRBD2 agrees at 8 bases. The V segment lost 7 bases and the J segment 0 bases; nucleotides outside the gene matches: 4. The CDR3 sequence is 14 residues long. Looked up from germline, CDR1 is SQVTM and CDR2 is ANQGSEA. CDR3 coding DNA: TGCAGCGGGCCGGGACTAGCGAACACCGGGGAGCTGTTTTTT. It specifies CSGPGLANTGELFF.

The V and J genes are TRBV15 and TRBJ1-5; D is unclear. Trimming took off 6 bases at V and 0 bases at J, with 9 bases between the two ends. Germline V gene sequence: CDR1 LNHNV, CDR2 YYDKDF (reference sequence). The CDR3 contains 14 residues. The CDR3 reads CATRATRSNQPQHF. CDR3 DNA sequence: TGTGCCACCAGGGCGACTCGTAGCAATCAGCCCCAGCATTTT.

This clonotype was seen ten or more times. The chain recombines TRBV7-9 with TRBJ1-1; 8 bases agree with TRBD1. Germline V lookup: CDR1 SEHNR, CDR2 FQNEAQ (reference sequence). Trimming removed 1 base from V and 4 bases from J; junction bases left unmatched: 5. This CDR3 spans 15 amino acids. CDR3: CASSLEVTGATEAFF. The DNA for the CDR3 is TGTGCCAGCAGCTTAGAGGTGACAGGGGCCACTGAAGCTTTCTTT. The full variable domain, in which reference TRBV7-9 and TRBJ1-1 provide the parts outside the CDR3, is DTGVSQNPRHKITKRGQNVTFRCDPISEHNRLYWYRQTLGQGPEFLTYFQNEAQLEKSRLLSDRFSAERPKGSFSTLEIQRTEQGDSAMYLCASSLEVTGATEAFFGQGTRLTVV.

Ten or more counts support this clonotype. The rearrangement uses TRBV6-1 and TRBJ2-1, with 13 bases aligning to TRBD2. The CDR3 is made up of 16 amino acids. With 7 bases clipped from V and 5 bases from J, the junction kept 8 bases outside the gene matches. Germline V gene sequence: CDR1 MNHNS, CDR2 SASEGT. CDR3 in amino acids: CASTRLAGGDNNEQFF. The CDR3 DNA follows: TGTGCCAGCACCCGACTAGCGGGGGGCGACAACAATGAGCAGTTCTTC.

This clonotype was counted between two and nine times. The V gene is TRBV11-2, the J gene TRBJ2-1; D might be TRBD2 (7 bases). CDR3 length: 15 residues. Germline V lookup: CDR1 SGHAT, CDR2 FQNNGV. Deletions cut 3 bases from V and 8 bases from J, with 17 bases between. The DNA of the CDR3 is TGTGCCAGCAGCTTGCGGGGGAGGGGGGGTGATGAGCAGTTCTTC. It translates to CASSLRGRGGDEQFF.

On this clonotype itself: A much larger clone differs by one base, so this may be a read error. The final CDR3 position lacks the conserved phenylalanine or tryptophan, pointing to a likely read error. The V gene is TRBV2, the J gene TRBJ2-7; 11 nucleotides align to TRBD1. This CDR3 is 14 amino acids long. The V and J ends lost 6 bases and 3 bases, in that order; junction bases with no gene match: 4. CDR1 is SNHLY, CDR2 FYNNEI, per germline. CDR3 sequence: CASRGTGGVYEQYL. Here the CDR3 DNA reads TGTGCCAGCAGGGGGACAGGGGGAGTCTACGAGCAGTACCTC.

The chain combines TRBV10-3 with TRBJ1-4; D is possibly TRBD1 (5 bases). CDR1 ENHRY and CDR2 SYGVKD come from the germline V gene. The length of the CDR3 is 14 residues. Trimming took 1 base from V and 10 from J, leaving 13 bases between them. The CDR3 nucleotides read TGTGCCATCAGTGAGTGGGGGAGCTCTGGAAAACTGTTTTTT. This gives the protein CAISEWGSSGKLFF.

This clonotype was recorded many times. The gene calls are TRBV20-1 and TRBJ1-6; D is unresolved. The V gene's germline CDR1 is DFQATT and CDR2 SNEGSKA (reference sequence). The ends were cut back, 5 bases at V and 0 bases at J, with 11 bases in the middle. This CDR3 has 15 residues. The CDR3 here is CSAWTLSSYNSPLHF. As DNA, the CDR3 is TGCAGTGCTTGGACCCTGAGCTCCTATAATTCACCCCTCCACTTT.